The 3 T cell receptor beta chains reported below all come from one sample, sequenced in a study of OX40 agonist ivuxolimab in advanced cancers. The repertoire was sequenced with immunoSEQ multiplex PCR; TCRdb's copy has only in-frame clones and lacks some. The sample contains fewer than 30,000 clones, approximately 89% of which appear only once. The starting material was CD4+ or CD8+ T cells sorted from blood, obtained in a trial of the OX40 agonist ivuxolimab. These receptors all come from an adult with an advanced solid tumor such as melanoma, head and neck, liver or kidney cancer.

The rearrangement joins TRBV11-3 to TRBJ2-7, with TRBD2 identical over 13 bases. The length of the CDR3 is 17 residues. CDR1 is SGHNT and CDR2 is YENEEA in the germline V gene. Unmatched junction bases numbered 13, after V lost 2 bases and J lost 9 bases. CDR3 in DNA: TGTGCCAGCAGCTTAATGGGGCCGAGCTGGACTAGCGGGGGGCAGTACTTC. Translation gives CASSLMGPSWTSGGQYF.

This chain links TRBV11-3 with TRBJ2-4, with TRBD2 as a possible D gene (6 bases). CDR3 length: 14 residues. CDR1 SGHNT and CDR2 YENEEA come from the germline V gene. V was trimmed by 11 bases and J by 3 bases, leaving 17 bases between them. CDR3 nucleotide sequence: TGTGCCTCTCGGAGGGCTGGTAGCAAAAACATTCAGTACTTC. This gives the protein CASRRAGSKNIQYF.

The rearrangement uses TRBV11-2 and TRBJ2-7; the D gene could be TRBD1 or TRBD2 (5 bases each). V shed 3 bases and J shed 0 bases, with 15 bases lying between them. Germline V lookup: CDR1 SGHAT, CDR2 FQNNGV. The CDR3 is made up of 16 amino acids. The CDR3 DNA reads as TGTGCCAGCAGCTTCTCCGGGACGGCTAGCTCCTACGAGCAGTACTTC. It specifies CASSFSGTASSYEQYF.